The 9 T cell receptor beta chains reported below all come from one sample, sequenced in a study of CD8 T cells in ankylosing spondylitis. Study-level findings and limits: Seemingly characteristic of ankylosing spondylitis blood was a TCR beta motif consisting of about 8 highly homologous variants.

MiXCR, applied by TCRdb to the 5' RACE reads, yields one record per CDR3 protein. The sample yields fewer than 750,000 distinct CDR3 sequences, 15% to 20% seen once. Which antigens these TCRs recognize remains unknown. Sequenced: blood, either unsorted or a sorted T cell fraction (not recorded which). The receptors come from a male donor with ankylosing spondylitis.

The chain is built from TRBV2 and TRBJ2-1; D remains unclear. This CDR3 comprises 14 residues. Trimming shortened V by 6 bases and J by 8 bases, and 17 bases separated the two germline ends. CDR1 and CDR2 from the germline V gene are SNHLY and FYNNEI. The CDR3 DNA follows: TGTGCCAGCAGGCTTGGGCCGGCCCGGGATGAGCAGTTCTTC. Translated, it gives CASRLGPARDEQFF.

This clonotype was picked up a small number of times. The gene calls are TRBV7-9 and TRBJ1-1; no clear D. The CDR3 totals 13 residues. V was pared by 2 bases and J by 7 bases, with 11 bases between. In germline, CDR1 is SEHNR, CDR2 FQNEAQ (reference sequence). CDR3 nucleotide sequence: TGTGCCAGCAGCTTAAAGGAACCCAATGAAGCTTTCTTT. Amino acid sequence: CASSLKEPNEAFF.

DNA for the CDR3: TGTGCCATCAGTGTGGGGCCACAGGGTAGGGATTCACCCCTCCACTTT. Residues: CAISVGPQGRDSPLHF. The V call is TRBV10-3, the J call TRBJ1-6, with D possibly being TRBD1 (6 bases). Germline V CDR1 and CDR2: ENHRY, SYGVKD. This CDR3 has 16 residues. The germline V and J ends were trimmed by 4 bases and 8 bases, with 18 bases remaining between them.

This clonotype occurred a few times. The V gene is TRBV6-1, the J gene TRBJ1-1, with D unresolved. V was cut by 4 bases and J by 3 bases, with 9 bases left in between. The CDR3 covers 13 residues. Germline V lookup: CDR1 MNHNS, CDR2 SASEGT. The CDR3 region is CASSVTKYTEAFF. The CDR3 bases are TGTGCCAGCAGTGTTACAAAGTACACTGAAGCTTTCTTT.

The chain links TRBV15 to TRBJ2-7, with 8 positions matching TRBD2. The CDR3 runs 13 residues. CDR1 is LNHNV, CDR2 YYDKDF, per germline (reference sequence). The CDR3 sequence: CSTGMVASGEQYF. The CDR3 DNA reads TGTTCAACAGGGATGGTGGCTAGCGGGGAGCAGTACTTC.

This clonotype has only a few counts. The chain couples TRBV5-1 to TRBJ2-7; 9 positions match TRBD1. The CDR3 consists of 16 residues. V dropped 3 bases and J dropped 1; count of bases not matched to a gene: 8. Germline lookup yields CDR1 SGHRS and CDR2 YFSETQ. The CDR3 DNA reads as TGCGCCAGCAGCTGGGGACAGGGATACGATTCCTACGAGCAGTACTTC. Translation gives CASSWGQGYDSYEQYF.

CDR3 loop: CSARLSQQIFSTDTQYF. DNA for the CDR3: TGCAGTGCTAGACTCAGCCAACAAATTTTTAGCACAGATACGCAGTATTTT. This rearrangement joins TRBV20-1 to TRBJ2-3; D remains ambiguous. This CDR3 comprises 17 residues. Germline V gene data show CDR1 as DFQATT and CDR2 as SNEGSKA (reference sequence). Between the trimmed V and J ends, which lost 2 bases and 0 bases, there was a span of 18 bases.

This rearrangement joins TRBV5-1 to TRBJ2-7; 7 nucleotides match TRBD2. Germline V lookup: CDR1 SGHRS, CDR2 YFSETQ. V shed 2 bases, J shed 5 bases, and the junction held 10 bases outside the gene matches. CDR3 length: 15 residues. This chain's CDR3 is CASSLGGGSPNEQYF. DNA of the CDR3: TGCGCCAGCAGCTTAGGAGGCGGGAGTCCCAACGAGCAGTACTTC.

This clonotype was seen only a few times. The V call is TRBV7-2, the J call TRBJ1-3; the D gene is possibly TRBD1 (5 bases). Trimming took off 11 bases at V and 2 bases at J, with 13 bases between the two ends. Germline CDR1 is SGHTA and CDR2 is FQGNSA. This CDR3 region has 13 residues. The CDR3, as DNA: TGTGCCTCCCGGGGCCCCACTGGAAACACCATATATTTT. Translating gives CASRGPTGNTIYF.